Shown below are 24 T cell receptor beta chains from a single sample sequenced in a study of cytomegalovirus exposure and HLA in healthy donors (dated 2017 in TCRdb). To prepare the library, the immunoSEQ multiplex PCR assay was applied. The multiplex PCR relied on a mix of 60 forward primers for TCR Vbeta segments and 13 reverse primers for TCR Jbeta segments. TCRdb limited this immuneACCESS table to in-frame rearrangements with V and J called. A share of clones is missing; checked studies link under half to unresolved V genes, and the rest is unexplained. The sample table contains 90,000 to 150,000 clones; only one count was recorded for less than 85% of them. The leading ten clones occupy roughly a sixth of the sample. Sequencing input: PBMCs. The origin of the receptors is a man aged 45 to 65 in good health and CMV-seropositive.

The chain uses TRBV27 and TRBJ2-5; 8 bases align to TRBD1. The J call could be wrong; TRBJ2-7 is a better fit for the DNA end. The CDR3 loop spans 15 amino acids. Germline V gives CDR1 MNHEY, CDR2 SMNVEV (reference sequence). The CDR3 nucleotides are TGTGCCAGCAGCCCCGACAGGGGAAGGTCCTACGAGCAGTACTTC. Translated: CASSPDRGRSYEQYF.

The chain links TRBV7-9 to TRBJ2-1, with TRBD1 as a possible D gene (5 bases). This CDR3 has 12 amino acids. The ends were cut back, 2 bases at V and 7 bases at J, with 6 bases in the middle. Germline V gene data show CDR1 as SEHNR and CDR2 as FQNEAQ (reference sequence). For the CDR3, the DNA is TGTGCCAGCAGCTTAAGGGGAAATGAGCAGTTCTTC. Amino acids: CASSLRGNEQFF.

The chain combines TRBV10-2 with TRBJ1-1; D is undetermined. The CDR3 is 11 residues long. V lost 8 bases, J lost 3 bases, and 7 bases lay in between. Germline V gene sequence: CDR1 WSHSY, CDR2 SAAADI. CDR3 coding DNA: TGCGCCAGCTTAGAGTACACTGAAGCTTTCTTT. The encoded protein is CASLEYTEAFF.

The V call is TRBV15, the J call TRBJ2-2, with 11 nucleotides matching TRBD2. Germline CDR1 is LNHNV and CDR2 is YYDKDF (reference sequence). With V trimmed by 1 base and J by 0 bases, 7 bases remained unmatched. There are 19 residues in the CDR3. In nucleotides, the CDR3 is TGTGCCACCAGCAGAGTCGGGGCTAGCGGGAGGTCGAACACCGGGGAGCTGTTTTTT. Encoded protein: CATSRVGASGRSNTGELFF.

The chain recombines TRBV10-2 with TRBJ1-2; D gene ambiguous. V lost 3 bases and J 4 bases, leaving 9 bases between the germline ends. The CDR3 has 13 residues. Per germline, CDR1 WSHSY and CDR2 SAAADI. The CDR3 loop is CASSEGGFYGYTF. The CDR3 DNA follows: TGCGCCAGCAGTGAAGGAGGGTTCTATGGCTACACCTTC.

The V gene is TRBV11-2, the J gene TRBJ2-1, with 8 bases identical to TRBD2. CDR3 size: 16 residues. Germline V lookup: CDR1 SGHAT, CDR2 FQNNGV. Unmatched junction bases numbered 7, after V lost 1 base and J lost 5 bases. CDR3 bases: TGTGCCAGCAGCTTAGTACCGGGGGGGCGGCACAATGAGCAGTTCTTC. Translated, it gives CASSLVPGGRHNEQFF.

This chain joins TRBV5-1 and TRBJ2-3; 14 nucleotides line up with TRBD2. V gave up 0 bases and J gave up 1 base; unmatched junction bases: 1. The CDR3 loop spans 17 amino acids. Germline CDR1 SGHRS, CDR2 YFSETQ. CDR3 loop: CASSLGGLAGGTDTQYF. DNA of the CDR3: TGCGCCAGCAGCTTGGGGGGACTAGCGGGGGGCACAGATACGCAGTATTTT.

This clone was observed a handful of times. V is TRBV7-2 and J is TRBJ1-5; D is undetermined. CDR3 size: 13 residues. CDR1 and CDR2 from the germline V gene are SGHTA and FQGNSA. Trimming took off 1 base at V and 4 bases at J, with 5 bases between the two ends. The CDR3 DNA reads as TGTGCCAGCAGCTTAGAGCAAAATCAGCCCCAGCATTTT. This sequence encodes CASSLEQNQPQHF.

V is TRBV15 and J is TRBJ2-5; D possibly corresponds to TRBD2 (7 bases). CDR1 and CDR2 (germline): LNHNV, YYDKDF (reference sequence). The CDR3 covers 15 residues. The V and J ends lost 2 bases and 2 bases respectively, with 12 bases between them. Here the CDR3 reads CATSRPGGQQETQYF. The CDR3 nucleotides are TGTGCCACCAGCAGACCCGGGGGGCAGCAAGAGACCCAGTACTTC.

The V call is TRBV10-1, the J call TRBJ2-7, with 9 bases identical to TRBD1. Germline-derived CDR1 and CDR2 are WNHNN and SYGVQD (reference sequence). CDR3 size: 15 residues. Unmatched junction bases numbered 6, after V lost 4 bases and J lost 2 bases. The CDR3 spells CASSGGQGTAYEQYF. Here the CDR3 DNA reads TGCGCCAGCAGTGGAGGACAGGGGACAGCCTACGAGCAGTACTTC.

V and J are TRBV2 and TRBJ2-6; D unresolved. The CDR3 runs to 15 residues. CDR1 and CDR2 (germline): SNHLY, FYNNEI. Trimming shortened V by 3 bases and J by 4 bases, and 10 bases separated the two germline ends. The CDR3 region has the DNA TGTGCCAGCAGTGAGGCCTCCTCGGGGGCCAACGTCCTGACTTTC. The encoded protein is CASSEASSGANVLTF.

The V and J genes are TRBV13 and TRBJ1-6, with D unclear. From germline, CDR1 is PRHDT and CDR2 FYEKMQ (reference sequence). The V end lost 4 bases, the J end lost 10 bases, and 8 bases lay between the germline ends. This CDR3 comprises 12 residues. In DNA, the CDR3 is TGTGCCAGCAGCTCGAGGAGGTCACCCCTCCACTTT. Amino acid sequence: CASSSRRSPLHF.

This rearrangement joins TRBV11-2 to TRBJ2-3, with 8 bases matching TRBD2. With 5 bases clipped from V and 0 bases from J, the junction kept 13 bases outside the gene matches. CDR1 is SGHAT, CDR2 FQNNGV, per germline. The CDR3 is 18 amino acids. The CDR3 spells CASSPFPGGGPSTDTQYF. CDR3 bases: TGTGCCAGCAGCCCCTTCCCCGGGGGGGGCCCGAGCACAGATACGCAGTATTTT.

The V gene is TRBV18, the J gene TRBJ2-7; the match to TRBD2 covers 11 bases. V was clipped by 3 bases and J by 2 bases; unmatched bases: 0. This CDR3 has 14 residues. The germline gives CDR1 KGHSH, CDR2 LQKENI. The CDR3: CASSPTSGAYEQYF. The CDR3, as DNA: TGTGCCAGCTCACCGACTAGCGGGGCCTACGAGCAGTACTTC.

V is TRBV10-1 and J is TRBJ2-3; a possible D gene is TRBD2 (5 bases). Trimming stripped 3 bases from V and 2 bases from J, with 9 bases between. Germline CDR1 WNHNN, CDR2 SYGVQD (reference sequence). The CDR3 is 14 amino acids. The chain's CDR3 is CASSDPGITDTQYF. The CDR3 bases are TGCGCCAGCAGTGACCCCGGGATCACAGATACGCAGTATTTT.

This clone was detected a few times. The CDR3 is CASSLGTALSYEQYF. The CDR3 DNA reads as TGCGCCAGCAGCCTCGGGACAGCCCTCTCCTACGAGCAGTACTTC. This chain links TRBV4-3 with TRBJ2-5, with 7 positions matching TRBD1. The DNA end is more similar to TRBJ2-7, so the J call may be wrong. This CDR3 contains 15 residues. CDR1 and CDR2 from the germline V gene are LGHNA and YSLEER.

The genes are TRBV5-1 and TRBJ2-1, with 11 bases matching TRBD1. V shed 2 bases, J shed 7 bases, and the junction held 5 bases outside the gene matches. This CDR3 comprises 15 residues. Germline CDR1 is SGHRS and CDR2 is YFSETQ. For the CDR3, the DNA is TGCGCCAGCAGCTTCCGGGACAGGGGGGTTAATGAGCAGTTCTTC. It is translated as CASSFRDRGVNEQFF. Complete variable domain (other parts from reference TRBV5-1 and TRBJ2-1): KAGVTQTPRYLIKTRGQQVTLSCSPISGHRSVSWYQQTPGQGLQFLFEYFSETQRNKGNFPGRFSGRQFSNSRSEMNVSTLELGDSALYLCASSFRDRGVNEQFFGPGTRLTVL.

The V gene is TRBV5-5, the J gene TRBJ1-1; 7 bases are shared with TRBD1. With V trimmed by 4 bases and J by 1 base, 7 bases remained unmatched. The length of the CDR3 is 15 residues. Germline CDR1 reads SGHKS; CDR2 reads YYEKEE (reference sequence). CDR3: CASSGNRGTNTEAFF. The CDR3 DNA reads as TGTGCCAGCAGCGGAAACAGGGGTACGAACACTGAAGCTTTCTTT.

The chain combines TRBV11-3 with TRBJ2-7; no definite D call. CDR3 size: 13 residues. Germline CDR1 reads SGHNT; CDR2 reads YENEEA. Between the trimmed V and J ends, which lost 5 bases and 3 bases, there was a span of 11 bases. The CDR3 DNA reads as TGTGCCAGCAGCCGACAAGAGTTCTACGAGCAGTACTTC. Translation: CASSRQEFYEQYF.

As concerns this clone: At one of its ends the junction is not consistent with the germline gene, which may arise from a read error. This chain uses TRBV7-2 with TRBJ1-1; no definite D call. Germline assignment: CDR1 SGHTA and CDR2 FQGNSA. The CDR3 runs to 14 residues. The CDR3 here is CASNLVRGNTEAFF. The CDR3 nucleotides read TGTGCCAGCAACTTAGTGCGGGGAAACACTGAAGCTTTCTTT.

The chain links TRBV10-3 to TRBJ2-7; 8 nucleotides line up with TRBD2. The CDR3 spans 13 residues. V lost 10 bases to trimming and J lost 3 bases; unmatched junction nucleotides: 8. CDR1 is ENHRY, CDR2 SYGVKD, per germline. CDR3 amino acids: CATTGGGNYEQYF. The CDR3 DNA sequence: TGTGCCACCACCGGGGGGGGGAACTACGAGCAGTACTTC.

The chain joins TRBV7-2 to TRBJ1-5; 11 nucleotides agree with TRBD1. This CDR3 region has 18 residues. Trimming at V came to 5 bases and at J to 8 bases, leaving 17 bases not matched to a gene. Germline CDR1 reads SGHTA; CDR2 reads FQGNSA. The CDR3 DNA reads TGTGCCAGCAGCCTACGTCCGGGACAGGGGGACGGGAGGGAGCCCCAGCATTTT. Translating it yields CASSLRPGQGDGREPQHF. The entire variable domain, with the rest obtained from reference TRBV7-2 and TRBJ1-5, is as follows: GAGVSQSPSNKVTEKGKDVELRCDPISGHTALYWYRQSLGQGLEFLIYFQGNSAPDKSGLPSDRFSAERTGGSVSTLTIQRTQQEDSAVYLCASSLRPGQGDGREPQHFGDGTRLSIL.

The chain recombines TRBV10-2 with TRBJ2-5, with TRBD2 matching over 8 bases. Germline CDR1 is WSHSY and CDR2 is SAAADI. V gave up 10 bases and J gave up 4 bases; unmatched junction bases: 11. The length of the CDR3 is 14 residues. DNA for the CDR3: TGCGCCACCGGAGGGACTAGTTTATCAGAGACCCAGTACTTC. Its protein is CATGGTSLSETQYF.

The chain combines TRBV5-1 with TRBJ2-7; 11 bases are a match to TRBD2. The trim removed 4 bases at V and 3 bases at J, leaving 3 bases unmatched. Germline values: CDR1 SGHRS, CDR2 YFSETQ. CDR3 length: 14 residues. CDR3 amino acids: CASSGGLADYEQYF. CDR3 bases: TGCGCCAGCAGCGGGGGACTAGCGGACTACGAGCAGTACTTC.